This entry describes one T cell receptor beta chain. Its target is unknown. These data are taken from a study of shared clonotypes between healthy human individuals. Germline V lookup: CDR1 SNHLY, CDR2 FYNNEI. This CDR3 is 15 amino acids long. The V segment lost 3 bases and the J segment 5 bases; nucleotides outside the gene matches: 8. Some 30,000 T cell genomes, or about 200 ng DNA, went into the sorted-subset replicate PCRs. As processed by the authors: Quality scores were absent from the junction-only immunoSEQ sequences, so filtering differed. Data came from immunoSEQ multiplex PCR; TCRdb stores just in-frame clones and leaves some out. V and J calls and clone size are those listed in that table; D and trimming were worked out from the DNA. Here the sample spans hundreds of thousands of clones, about 74% being singletons. General observations from the study: Around 4.7% was the fraction of naive CD4 clonotypes found shared across a handful of donors.

The study drew all its donors from Caucasian adults living in Nashville, Tennessee. This chain connects TRBV2 to TRBJ1-2, with 8 bases lining up with TRBD1. This receptor was identified in a woman in her twenties or thirties in good health. Sequencing was carried out using memory CD4+ T cells sorted from blood. Subset denoted: CD45RA-negative fraction. This CDR3 reads CASSERQGQGYGYTF. CDR3 nucleotides: TGTGCCAGCAGTGAGCGACAGGGGCAGGGTTATGGCTACACCTTC.